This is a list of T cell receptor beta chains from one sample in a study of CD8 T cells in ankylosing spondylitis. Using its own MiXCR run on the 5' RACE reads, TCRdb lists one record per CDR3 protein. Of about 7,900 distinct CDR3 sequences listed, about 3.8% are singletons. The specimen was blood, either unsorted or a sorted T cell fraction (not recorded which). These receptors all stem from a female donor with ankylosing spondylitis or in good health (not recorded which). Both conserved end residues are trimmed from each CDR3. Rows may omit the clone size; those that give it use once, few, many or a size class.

CDR3: ASSVDSGGVNEQF
V: TRBV9
size: many
J: TRBJ2-1

CDR3: ASSVSGRQATGTEAF
V: TRBV9
size: many
J: TRBJ1-1

CDR3: ASSVMAGAYYEQY
V: TRBV9
size: -
J: TRBJ2-7

CDR3: ASSDIPGTGEAF
V: TRBV9
size: medium-sized
J: TRBJ1-1

CDR3: ASSVDSRSPYT
V: TRBV9
size: medium-sized
J: TRBJ1-2

CDR3: ASRPPAGGLHEQF
V: TRBV9
size: many
J: TRBJ2-1

CDR3: ASSGGTGGTYEQY
V: TRBV9
size: many
J: TRBJ2-7

CDR3: ASSVVSGGATEQY
V: TRBV9
size: many
J: TRBJ2-7

CDR3: ASSSGGELF
V: TRBV9
size: many
J: TRBJ2-2

CDR3: ASSAGTGGQPQH
V: TRBV9
size: medium-sized
J: TRBJ1-5

CDR3: ASRPGGSLTDTQY
V: TRBV9
size: many
J: TRBJ2-3

CDR3: ASSVGDISNYGYT
V: TRBV9
size: many
J: TRBJ1-2

CDR3: ASSEETNYEQY
V: TRBV9
size: medium-sized
J: TRBJ2-7

CDR3: ASSVGGGKNEQF
V: TRBV9
size: medium-sized
J: TRBJ2-1

CDR3: ASSVLGGELF
V: TRBV9
size: few
J: TRBJ2-2

CDR3: SDPTDCSYNEQF
V: TRBV29-1
size: many
J: TRBJ2-1

CDR3: ASSVYSEYTDTQY
V: TRBV9
size: few
J: TRBJ2-3

CDR3: ASSGQSSGANVLT
V: TRBV9
size: medium-sized
J: TRBJ2-6

CDR3: ASSVAGTANTGELF
V: TRBV9
size: many
J: TRBJ2-2

CDR3: ASSPGNDGNQPQH
V: TRBV9
size: many
J: TRBJ1-5

CDR3: ASKGADNEQF
V: TRBV9
size: medium-sized
J: TRBJ2-1

CDR3: ASMGSGSMNTGELF
V: TRBV9
size: many
J: TRBJ2-2

CDR3: ASSASGTGNYGYT
V: TRBV9
size: large
J: TRBJ1-2

CDR3: ASSVEGTHTEAF
V: TRBV9
size: few
J: TRBJ1-1

CDR3: ASSPPGASGYT
V: TRBV9
size: many
J: TRBJ1-2

CDR3: ASSPSSLAPSTDTQY
V: TRBV9
size: many
J: TRBJ2-3

CDR3: ASSVGGLGYEQY
V: TRBV9
size: many
J: TRBJ2-7

CDR3: ASSGRGVDGYT
V: TRBV9
size: medium-sized
J: TRBJ1-2

CDR3: ASSVEGSGTEAF
V: TRBV9
size: many
J: TRBJ1-1

CDR3: ASSVLTRGTPNTEAF
V: TRBV9
size: medium-sized
J: TRBJ1-1

CDR3: ASSDGTGPNTEAF
V: TRBV9
size: large
J: TRBJ1-1

CDR3: ASSSPHAGDGGEQY
V: TRBV9
size: many
J: TRBJ2-7

CDR3: ASSVEGWGRVYNEQF
V: TRBV9
size: many
J: TRBJ2-1

CDR3: ASSGGTDYEQY
V: TRBV9
size: many
J: TRBJ2-7

CDR3: ASSPDGTDYEQY
V: TRBV9
size: medium-sized
J: TRBJ2-7

CDR3: ASSGDGANTEAF
V: TRBV9
size: many
J: TRBJ1-1

CDR3: ASSVGLGPIEGYT
V: TRBV9
size: medium-sized
J: TRBJ1-2

CDR3: ASSVGGDNSPLH
V: TRBV9
size: many
J: TRBJ1-6

CDR3: ASSVEGWRGGLTEAF
V: TRBV9
size: medium-sized
J: TRBJ1-1

CDR3: ASSVDGAGRAKNIQY
V: TRBV9
size: many
J: TRBJ2-4

CDR3: ASSALAGGETQY
V: TRBV9
size: many
J: TRBJ2-5

CDR3: ASSVGREGAYNEQF
V: TRBV9
size: -
J: TRBJ2-1

CDR3: ASRGTGQSPLH
V: TRBV9
size: medium-sized
J: TRBJ1-6

CDR3: ASSVEGQGGAEQY
V: TRBV9
size: many
J: TRBJ2-7

CDR3: ASSGSGSPQETQY
V: TRBV9
size: many
J: TRBJ2-5

CDR3: ASSPGDREQY
V: TRBV9
size: many
J: TRBJ2-7

CDR3: ASSNRGNTEAF
V: TRBV9
size: medium-sized
J: TRBJ1-1

CDR3: ASSRSRGGPYTDTQY
V: TRBV9
size: -
J: TRBJ2-3

CDR3: ASSVSWDSSYEQY
V: TRBV9
size: many
J: TRBJ2-7

CDR3: ASSVGGNNQPQH
V: TRBV9
size: many
J: TRBJ1-5

CDR3: ASSVLAPDTQY
V: TRBV9
size: many
J: TRBJ2-3